This is a list of T cell receptor beta chains from one sample in a study of shared clonotypes between healthy human individuals. Sequenced by immunoSEQ multiplex PCR; TCRdb stores in-frame clones only, minus some. The sample carries around 1.9 million clones, 93% recorded once. The sample comprised naive CD8+ T cells from PBMCs. The receptors come from a man in his late teens or twenties in good health. Some clones in this sample may be carry-over from other donors' samples. The CDR3 runs from the conserved cysteine through the conserved F or W. Each record gives: V gene, clone size, D gene, J gene, CDR3 DNA, CDR3 protein. The D gene is left open where the match is weak. A clone size is listed for some rows: how often the clone was seen (once, few, many), or a class if it is expanded.

TRBV9,-,-,TRBJ2-7,TGTGCCAGCACCCTAACGGAGAGCCCCTACGAGCAGTACTTC,CASTLTESPYEQYF
TRBV29-1,-,TRBD1,TRBJ1-1,TGCAGCGTAAGGGGGCTGAACACTGAAGCTTTCTTT,CSVRGLNTEAFF
TRBV4-3,-,TRBD2,TRBJ2-3,TGCGCCAGCAGCTTTACTAGCGGGAGGGCTGGGAACACAGATACGCAGTATTTT,CASSFTSGRAGNTDTQYF
TRBV28,-,TRBD1,TRBJ2-7,TGTGCCAGCAGACCCGGGACAGGGGTACTCGAGCAGTACTTC,CASRPGTGVLEQYF
TRBV11-2,-,TRBD1,TRBJ2-7,TGTGCCAGCAGCTTAGGGGGCTGGGCAGGGGGCCCGTTCTACGAGCAGTACTTC,CASSLGGWAGGPFYEQYF
TRBV2,-,-,TRBJ2-1,TGTGCCAGCAGTGAAGCGCGGACTCCCTCCTACAATGAGCAGTTCTTC,CASSEARTPSYNEQFF
TRBV7-6,-,-,TRBJ2-1,TGTGCCAGCAGCTCACTCTATGGCGGTGAGCAGTTCTTC,CASSSLYGGEQFF
TRBV2,-,-,TRBJ2-1,TGTGCCAGCAGCGGACCATCCTCCTACAATGAGCAGTTCTTC,CASSGPSSYNEQFF
TRBV4-3,-,TRBD2,TRBJ2-1,TGCGCCAGCAGTCTATCCGGTTCGGGAGGCTACAATGAGCAGTTCTTC,CASSLSGSGGYNEQFF
TRBV25-1,-,-,TRBJ2-1,TGTGCCAGCAGTTCGATCAGTAGCGATGAGCAGTTCTTC,CASSSISSDEQFF
TRBV5-6,-,TRBD1,TRBJ2-7,TGTGCCAGCGAGGACAGGCAATTCTACGAGCAGTACTTC,CASEDRQFYEQYF
TRBV4-1,once,-,TRBJ1-4,TGCGCCAGCAGCCAAGATCGGGTCGGACCAAATGAAAAACTGTTTTTT,CASSQDRVGPNEKLFF
TRBV10-3,-,-,TRBJ1-3,TGTGCCATCTCCGGGGGAGACACCATATATTTT,CAISGGDTIYF